Sequencing of this T cell receptor (beta chain) was carried out in a study of shared clonotypes between healthy human individuals. General study points: Non-shared clonotypes were found to have lower generation probabilities than the clonotypes that were shared by all four of the sorted-subset donors. When naive CD4 clonotypes were compared across a few donors, 4% to 6.5% were shared.

The CDR3 covers 14 residues. Trimming shortened V by 0 bases and J by 6 bases, and 11 bases separated the two germline ends. In germline, CDR1 is MNHEY, CDR2 SVGAGI. Clones were sequenced by immunoSEQ multiplex PCR, and TCRdb holds only the in-frame ones, with some missing. The sample shows roughly 2.6 million clones, more than 90% of them seen only once. In the case of this clone: The antigen is undetermined.

This clonotype was obtained from a man between 18 and 35 years old in good health. This chain links TRBV6-5 with TRBJ2-5, with unresolved D. What was sequenced was naive CD4+ T cells sorted from blood. Indicated subset: CD45RA+ positively selected. CDR3 sequence reads: CASSYSSRTQTQYF. The CDR3 DNA reads TGTGCCAGCAGTTACTCGTCTCGAACGCAGACCCAGTACTTC.